These 22 T cell receptor beta chains share one sample of origin, sequenced in a study of blood T cell repertoires in COVID-19. TCRdb keeps only in-frame clones here, not all; method: immunoSEQ multiplex PCR. The table shows 250,000 or so clones, with approximately 81% occurring only once. The sequenced material came from peripheral blood. The receptors shown here come from a man in his sixties with acute or convalescent COVID-19.

The CDR3 DNA is TGTGCCAGCAGTTCCTACCTACCCACTGGGGCCAACGTCCTGACTTTC. It specifies CASSSYLPTGANVLTF. The genes are TRBV6-5 and TRBJ2-6; no reliable D call. Germline V gene data show CDR1 as MNHEY and CDR2 as SVGAGI. V lost 4 bases to trimming and J lost 2 bases, with 12 bases between them. CDR3 length: 16 residues.

V and J are TRBV19 and TRBJ2-3, with D perhaps matching TRBD1 (6 bases). There are 17 residues in the CDR3. Germline V gene sequence: CDR1 LNHDA, CDR2 SQIVND (reference sequence). V lost 0 bases to trimming and J lost 2 bases, with 15 bases between them. The CDR3 protein is CASSIESQSGATDTQYF. CDR3 DNA sequence: TGTGCCAGTAGTATAGAGAGTCAATCAGGGGCCACAGATACGCAGTATTTT.

The chain recombines TRBV19 with TRBJ1-2; a weak D match, TRBD1 (5 bases). The CDR3 length is 14 residues. Germline V gene sequence: CDR1 LNHDA, CDR2 SQIVND (reference sequence). The ends were cut back, 4 bases at V and 4 bases at J, with 13 bases in the middle. The CDR3 nucleotides are TGTGCCAGTAGTACATTGTCCAGGGCCTATGGCTACACCTTC. As protein: CASSTLSRAYGYTF.

This clone appeared many times. The V call is TRBV6-4, the J call TRBJ1-1; no clear D gene. Trimming pared 6 bases from V and 1 base from J, leaving 9 bases between. Per the germline V gene, CDR1 is MRHNA and CDR2 is SNTAGT. CDR3 length: 13 residues. The CDR3 spells CASSPSTNTEAFF. CDR3 DNA sequence: TGTGCCAGCAGCCCCAGTACGAACACTGAAGCTTTCTTT.

This chain joins TRBV27 and TRBJ2-7; 15 bases line up with TRBD2. V trimming: 2 bases; J trimming: 1 base; junction bases outside the gene matches: 15. The CDR3 covers 21 residues. Germline values: CDR1 MNHEY, CDR2 SMNVEV (reference sequence). CDR3 in DNA: TGTGCCAGCAGTTTACCCGTCACGGGACTAGCGGGGGGTACTGATTCCTACGAGCAGTACTTC. As protein: CASSLPVTGLAGGTDSYEQYF.

The chain recombines TRBV10-3 with TRBJ1-2; TRBD1 matches at 11 bases. The trim removed 10 bases at V and 7 bases at J, leaving 11 bases unmatched. The CDR3 has 14 residues. In germline, CDR1 is ENHRY, CDR2 SYGVKD. The CDR3, as DNA: TGTGCCACCGAGGGGACAGGGGGTCTGGGTGGCTACACCTTC. It translates to CATEGTGGLGGYTF.

The V and J genes are TRBV3-1 (or the pseudogene TRBV3-2) and TRBJ2-1; 7 nucleotides align to TRBD2. Germline V lookup: CDR1 LGHDT, CDR2 YNNKEL (reference sequence). J gave up 5 bases and V 4 bases, and 8 bases lay outside the gene matches. This CDR3 is 15 amino acids long. The CDR3 DNA is TGTGCCAGCAGCCTCACGGGACTATCGAACAATGAGCAGTTCTTC. It codes for CASSLTGLSNNEQFF.

For the CDR3, the DNA is TGTGCCAGCAGGACTAGCGGGGGGATGAGGGATACGCAGTATTTT. Protein: CASRTSGGMRDTQYF. The V and J genes are TRBV6-1 and TRBJ2-3, with 13 bases matching TRBD2. V dropped 6 bases and J dropped 6; count of bases not matched to a gene: 6. CDR1 and CDR2 (germline): MNHNS, SASEGT. The CDR3 is made up of 15 amino acids.

V gene TRBV10-3 combines with J gene TRBJ1-2, with D possibly TRBD1 on 5 matching bases. There are 12 residues in the CDR3. Between the trimmed V and J ends, which lost 11 bases and 2 bases, there was a span of 12 bases. Germline V gene sequence: CDR1 ENHRY, CDR2 SYGVKD. The CDR3 spells CAYLGANYGYTF. The CDR3 bases are TGTGCCTATTTAGGGGCCAACTATGGCTACACCTTC.

This chain uses TRBV7-9 with TRBJ1-2; 9 nucleotides line up with TRBD1. Germline CDR1 is SEHNR and CDR2 is FQNEAQ (reference sequence). This CDR3 spans 15 amino acids. The V gene end was trimmed by 0 bases and the J gene end by 4 bases; junction bases not matched to a gene: 3. CDR3 loop: CASSLAGTGPYGYTF. CDR3 bases: TGTGCCAGCAGCTTAGCGGGGACAGGGCCCTATGGCTACACCTTC.

This chain uses TRBV2 with TRBJ1-1; no reliable D call. This CDR3 contains 14 residues. Trimming shortened V by 8 bases and J by 0 bases, and 13 bases separated the two germline ends. Germline CDR1 reads SNHLY; CDR2 reads FYNNEI. The CDR3 bases are TGTGCCAGCGGAAACAGCCGCTTGAACACTGAAGCTTTCTTT. It specifies CASGNSRLNTEAFF.

The rearrangement links TRBV10-3 to TRBJ1-2, with TRBD1 as a possible D gene (6 bases). With 3 bases removed from V and 6 bases from J, the gap between germline ends came to 14 bases. Germline V CDR1 and CDR2: ENHRY, SYGVKD. CDR3 size: 14 residues. The CDR3 is CAISDYRVGNGYTF. The CDR3 DNA follows: TGTGCCATCAGTGATTACAGGGTGGGAAATGGCTACACCTTC.

V gene TRBV5-1 combines with J gene TRBJ2-1; no clear D. Germline CDR1 SGHRS, CDR2 YFSETQ. V lost 0 bases and J lost 6, with 16 bases in between. This CDR3 is built from 16 residues. In nucleotides, the CDR3 is TGCGCCAGCAGCTTGGGACATCCACTCCTAAGCAATGAGCAGTTCTTC. Protein sequence: CASSLGHPLLSNEQFF.

The J gene is TRBJ2-3, the V gene TRBV5-1; 9 nucleotides agree with TRBD2. CDR3 length: 16 residues. Germline CDR1 is SGHRS and CDR2 is YFSETQ. V lost 4 bases to trimming and J lost 2 bases; unmatched junction nucleotides: 8. The CDR3 protein is CASSKVRGGNTDTQYF. CDR3 coding DNA: TGCGCCAGCAGCAAGGTGCGGGGGGGCAACACAGATACGCAGTATTTT. Together with reference TRBV5-1 and TRBJ2-3, the CDR3 gives the full variable domain: KAGVTQTPRYLIKTRGQQVTLSCSPISGHRSVSWYQQTPGQGLQFLFEYFSETQRNKGNFPGRFSGRQFSNSRSEMNVSTLELGDSALYLCASSKVRGGNTDTQYFGPGTRLTVL.

The CDR3 reads CASSPELASDTQYF. The CDR3 DNA reads TGTGCCAGCTCACCTGAGCTAGCGTCAGATACGCAGTATTTT. The rearrangement uses TRBV18 and TRBJ2-3; the D gene is possibly TRBD2 (6 bases). From germline, CDR1 is KGHSH and CDR2 LQKENI. Trimming left V 3 bases short and J 4 bases short, with 11 bases between. The CDR3 is made up of 14 amino acids.

V gene TRBV3-1 (or the pseudogene TRBV3-2) combines with J gene TRBJ1-2; D is perhaps TRBD1 (6 bases). The CDR3 extends over 14 amino acids. Trimming removed 6 bases from V and 4 bases from J, with 15 bases in between. Germline V lookup: CDR1 LGHDT, CDR2 YNNKEL (reference sequence). The CDR3 region is CASSHGQSIYGYTF. The DNA for the CDR3 is TGTGCCAGCAGTCATGGACAGTCTATCTATGGCTACACCTTC.

This clone was counted once. The rearrangement links TRBV5-6 to TRBJ2-7; D not certain. V dropped 0 bases and J dropped 2 bases, with 9 bases sitting between them. The CDR3 spans 14 residues. Germline V gene sequence: CDR1 SGHDT, CDR2 YYEEEE. Here the CDR3 DNA reads TGTGCCAGCAGCTTGGCTTCAGTTCCCTACGAGCAGTACTTC. Translating gives CASSLASVPYEQYF.

The rearrangement uses TRBV7-3 and TRBJ2-3, with TRBD2 matching 16 bases. The V gene's germline CDR1 is SGHTA and CDR2 FQGTGA. V shed 5 bases and J 4 bases; nucleotides not matched to a gene: 12. This CDR3 has 19 amino acids. CDR3 protein: CASSPGLAGGNFGSDTQYF. The CDR3 coding sequence is TGTGCCAGCAGCCCGGGACTAGCGGGAGGGAACTTTGGTTCAGATACGCAGTATTTT. The variable domain in full, with the rest retrieved from reference TRBV7-3 and TRBJ2-3, is GAGVSQTPSNKVTEKGKYVELRCDPISGHTALYWYRQSLGQGPEFLIYFQGTGAADDSGLPNDRFFAVRPEGSVSTLKIQRTERGDSAVYLCASSPGLAGGNFGSDTQYFGPGTRLTVL.

J is TRBJ1-2 and V is TRBV14, with 8 bases matching TRBD1. CDR3 length: 15 amino acids. Germline lookup yields CDR1 SGHDN and CDR2 FVKESK. The V gene end was trimmed by 4 bases and the J gene end by 3 bases; junction bases not matched to a gene: 7. CDR3 sequence (DNA): TGTGCCAGCAGCCTCGGGACAGGATCCCACTATGGCTACACCTTC. Translating it yields CASSLGTGSHYGYTF.

This chain links TRBV28 with TRBJ2-5; D might be TRBD1 (5 bases). CDR3 length: 15 residues. The germline gives CDR1 MDHEN, CDR2 SYDVKM. Between the trimmed V and J ends, which lost 5 bases and 1 base, there was a span of 14 bases. CDR3 sequence: CASSPLGQFQETQYF. CDR3 DNA: TGTGCCAGCAGTCCCTTGGGGCAATTCCAAGAGACCCAGTACTTC. The full variable domain, its missing parts supplied by reference TRBV28 and TRBJ2-5, is DVKVTQSSRYLVKRTGEKVFLECVQDMDHENMFWYRQDPGLGLRLIYFSYDVKMKEKGDIPEGYSVSREKKERFSLILESASTNQTSMYLCASSPLGQFQETQYFGPGTRLLVL.

This clone has a single count. The J gene is TRBJ2-7, the V gene TRBV19, with a possible D match to TRBD1 (5 bases). The V gene lost 5 bases and the J gene lost 2 bases, with 10 bases spanning the gap. This CDR3 has 13 amino acids. Germline lookup yields CDR1 LNHDA and CDR2 SQIVND (reference sequence). The DNA of the CDR3 is TGTGCCAGTAGTTGGGGCATACCCTACGAGCAGTACTTC. Its protein product is CASSWGIPYEQYF. The complete variable domain, with remaining parts taken from reference TRBV19 and TRBJ2-7, reads DGGITQSPKYLFRKEGQNVTLSCEQNLNHDAMYWYRQDPGQGLRLIYYSQIVNDFQKGDIAEGYSVSREKKESFPLTVTSAQKNPTAFYLCASSWGIPYEQYFGPGTRLTVT.

The rearrangement joins TRBV18 to TRBJ2-7; 7 bases line up with TRBD1. CDR3 size: 14 residues. V lost 3 bases, J lost 2 bases, and 4 bases stayed unmatched. The V gene's germline CDR1 is KGHSH and CDR2 LQKENI. The CDR3, as DNA: TGTGCCAGCTCACCGGTCCAGGGGGCCTACGAGCAGTACTTC. Protein: CASSPVQGAYEQYF.